The rows below give T cell receptor beta chains drawn from one sample of a study of identical twins. One entry per CDR3 protein, called by TCRdb with MiXCR from the 5' RACE reads. The profile shows approximately 280,000 distinct CDR3 sequences, roughly 8.6% of them singletons. These records were also assigned to another study, of yellow fever vaccine responses in identical twins.

Sequencing used memory (CD45RO+) T cells sorted from blood. These receptors were collected from a woman under 30 in good health. The CDR3 runs from the conserved cysteine through the conserved F or W. Fields, in order: V gene, D gene, clone size, CDR3 length, J gene, CDR3 DNA, CDR3 protein. A D gene is named only where the DNA matches it firmly. Not all rows give a size; the values are once, few, many and, for expanded clones, a class.

TRBV4-1	NA	NA	13	TRBJ1-3	TGCGCCAGCAGCCAAGATCGAAGGGACACCATATATTTT	CASSQDRRDTIYF
TRBV7-2	TRBD1	NA	13	TRBJ1-2	TGTGCCAGCAGCCGCGGACAGGGTTATGGCTACACCTTC	CASSRGQGYGYTF
TRBV6-5	NA	NA	15	TRBJ2-3	TGTGCCAGCAGTTACTCTGTAGGAGCCACAGATACGCAGTATTTT	CASSYSVGATDTQYF
TRBV12-5	TRBD1	NA	18	TRBJ2-3	TGTGCTAGTGGTTTGGTACCCCCCCCAGGGGGCGACGCAGATACGCAGTATTTT	CASGLVPPPGGDADTQYF
TRBV2	NA	few	17	TRBJ2-3	TGTGCCAGCAGTGAAGCGCTGTCTCCCACTATTCCAGATACGCAGTATTTT	CASSEALSPTIPDTQYF
TRBV5-6	NA	few	13	TRBJ1-2	TGTGCCAGCAGCTTGGTAGATTTGGAAGGCTACACCTTC	CASSLVDLEGYTF
TRBV19	TRBD2	NA	14	TRBJ2-7	TGTGCCAGGCCACTAGCGGGACTTTCCTACGAGCAGTACTTC	CARPLAGLSYEQYF
TRBV7-6	NA	few	13	TRBJ2-1	TGTGCCAGCAGCTTAGTTGGTGCCAATGAGCAGTTCTTC	CASSLVGANEQFF
TRBV4-2	NA	few	15	TRBJ2-1	TGTGCCAGCAGCCAAGACAAAAACTCCTACAATGAGCAGTTCTTC	CASSQDKNSYNEQFF
TRBV20-1	NA	many	15	TRBJ1-1	TGCAGTGCTAGAGATCATTGGGACATGAACACTGAAGCTTTCTTT	CSARDHWDMNTEAFF
TRBV20-1	TRBD1	many	15	TRBJ1-6	TGCAGTGCTCTACGACCGGGACAGATTAATTCACCCCTCCACTTT	CSALRPGQINSPLHF
TRBV3-1	NA	many	14	TRBJ1-5	TGTGCCAGCAGCCAAAGTGGGGTGAGTCAGCCCCAGCATTTT	CASSQSGVSQPQHF
TRBV15	NA	many	14	TRBJ1-1	TGTGCCACCAGCAGAGATATAGGTAACACTGAAGCTTTCTTT	CATSRDIGNTEAFF
TRBV5-6	NA	NA	17	TRBJ2-2	TGTGCCAGCAGCTCCGGGACGGCCTACGCGAACACCGGGGAGCTGTTTTTT	CASSSGTAYANTGELFF
TRBV7-8	TRBD2	few	17	TRBJ2-7	TGTGCCAGCAGCTTAGTAGTATCTAGCGGGAGACCCCACGAGCAGTACTTC	CASSLVVSSGRPHEQYF
TRBV7-9	NA	many	16	TRBJ2-2	TGTGCCAGCAGTTCCCGCCCTTCCCGAAACACCGGGGAGCTGTTTTTT	CASSSRPSRNTGELFF
TRBV28	TRBD1	NA	14	TRBJ1-1	TGTGCCAGCAGTTTTGGGACAGGGGGCACTGAAGCTTTCTTT	CASSFGTGGTEAFF
TRBV20-1	TRBD1	NA	13	TRBJ2-3	TGCAGTGCTAGTAAGGACAGGGTAAATACGCAGTATTTT	CSASKDRVNTQYF